These T cell receptor beta chains were read from a single sample in a study of T-cell memory formation after mild COVID-19. TCRdb analysed the 5' RACE reads with MiXCR anew, one entry per CDR3 protein. This repertoire shows 250,000 or so distinct CDR3 sequences, approximately 18% found once; its top ten account for more than 20%. Sequencing was performed on PBMCs or a T cell subset sorted from them (not recorded which). The source is a man in his late teens or twenties who had mild COVID-19 (a few samples of this study predate the infection). Cell type and time point are not known. CDR3s include the opening cysteine and the closing phenylalanine or tryptophan. D genes are given only for firm matches. Size values are once, few and many counts, or a class for expanded clones, and some rows have none.

v_gene	j_gene	abundance	d_gene	CDR3nt	CDR3aa
TRBV7-9	TRBJ1-1	.	.	TGTGCCAGCAGCTTATTAACAGGCATGAACACTGAAGCTTTCTTT	CASSLLTGMNTEAFF
TRBV6-2/TRBV6-3	TRBJ2-5	few	TRBD1	TGTGCCAGCAGTTCCCTAAAACAGGGGGGAGAGAAGACCCAGTACTTC	CASSSLKQGGEKTQYF
TRBV20-1	TRBJ1-5	few	.	TGCAGTGCTAGCCGGACGGGTTATGCTCAGCCCCAGCATTTT	CSASRTGYAQPQHF
TRBV18	TRBJ1-2	.	.	TGTGCCAGCTCACCTGACTTTGGCTACACCTTC	CASSPDFGYTF
TRBV5-1	TRBJ2-5	.	.	TGCGCCAGCAGCTTAGGAACAGGGCAGGAGGAGACCCAGTACTTC	CASSLGTGQEETQYF
TRBV2	TRBJ2-5	few	TRBD2	TGTGCCAGCAGGGTCGGGGGGACCGCCATATCCACCCAGTACTTC	CASRVGGTAISTQYF
TRBV4-1	TRBJ2-3	many	.	TGCGCCAGCAGAGAACTGGTTACGGCACAGGATCCGCAGTATTTT	CASRELVTAQDPQYF
TRBV7-9	TRBJ2-3	few	TRBD2	TGTGCCAGCAGCAGTAGCGGGGGGAGAGCAGATACGCAGTATTTT	CASSSSGGRADTQYF
TRBV20-1	TRBJ2-1	few	TRBD2	TGCAGTGCTAGTCATAGCGGGAGCCCCGTGGATGAGCAGTTCTTC	CSASHSGSPVDEQFF
TRBV4-1	TRBJ2-3	.	.	TGCGCCAGCAGCCGTGTGGGAAATACGCAGTATTTT	CASSRVGNTQYF
TRBV2	TRBJ1-4	.	.	TGTGCCAGCAGGAGGGAGGTGATGGTTGAAAAACTGTTTTTT	CASRREVMVEKLFF
TRBV11-2	TRBJ2-1	.	TRBD2	TGTGCCAGCGGGTCGGGACTAGCGGGGTACAATGAGCAGTTCTTC	CASGSGLAGYNEQFF
TRBV5-1	TRBJ2-2	many	.	TGCGCCAGCAGCCTCCCGGGAGCGAACACCGGGGAGCTGTTTTTT	CASSLPGANTGELFF
TRBV20-1	TRBJ2-7	.	TRBD2	TGCAGTGCTATGGGGACTAGCGGGGCCTACGAGCAGTACTTC	CSAMGTSGAYEQYF
TRBV12-3/TRBV12-4	TRBJ2-3	.	.	TGTGCCAGCAGTTTTTCGGGAAGAACGCAGTATTTT	CASSFSGRTQYF
TRBV3-1	TRBJ2-5	many	.	TGTGCCAGCAGCCACGAGTCGAGGACCCAGTACTTC	CASSHESRTQYF
TRBV5-1	TRBJ2-7	few	.	TGCGCCAGCAGCTTTAATAAGGGCTACGAGCAGTACTTC	CASSFNKGYEQYF
TRBV5-5	TRBJ1-5	.	TRBD1	TGTGCCAGCAGTCGGGACAGGGGGAGCAATCAGCCCCAGCATTTT	CASSRDRGSNQPQHF
TRBV18	TRBJ2-5	.	.	TGTGCCAGCTCACCATCGACGGCGGAGACCCAGTACTTC	CASSPSTAETQYF
TRBV7-2	TRBJ1-2	.	.	TGTGCCAGCAGCCAATATAATGGCTACACCTTC	CASSQYNGYTF
TRBV7-2	TRBJ1-5	.	.	TGTGCCAGCAGCTGGGCTTATAGCAATCAGCCCCAGCATTTT	CASSWAYSNQPQHF
TRBV6-2/TRBV6-3	TRBJ2-7	.	.	TGTGCCAGCACCGATGGGCGGATCTCCTACGAGCAGTACTTC	CASTDGRISYEQYF
TRBV12-3/TRBV12-4	TRBJ1-1	.	.	TGTGCCAGCAGTTCGGCGCGAGGGGGTGAAGCTTTCTTT	CASSSARGGEAFF
TRBV5-1	TRBJ2-7	.	.	TGCGCCAGCAGCCTAAACACAGTTTCCTACGAGCAGTACTTC	CASSLNTVSYEQYF
TRBV6-5	TRBJ2-3	.	.	TGTGCCAGCAGGCAGGGGTTCCCAGATACGCAGTATTTT	CASRQGFPDTQYF
TRBV24-1	TRBJ2-3	.	.	TGTGCCACCAGTGCTCCTGGGGAAATCGATACGCAGTATTTT	CATSAPGEIDTQYF
TRBV7-2	TRBJ2-5	few	.	TGTGCCAGCAGTCGGAAGAGTGGAGAGACCCAGTACTTC	CASSRKSGETQYF
TRBV5-4	TRBJ2-3	few	.	TGTGCCGGACAGAGCGGGACAAGCACAGATACGCAGTATTTT	CAGQSGTSTDTQYF
TRBV11-2	TRBJ2-5	.	TRBD2	TGTGCCAGCAGCTTAGGGGCGGGGGGACCAGAGACCCAGTACTTC	CASSLGAGGPETQYF
TRBV5-4	TRBJ1-4	many	.	TGTGCCAGCAGCCTCGACAGCAACGATGAAAAACTGTTTTTT	CASSLDSNDEKLFF
TRBV7-3	TRBJ1-2	once	.	TGTGCCAGCAGCTTAGACCCGTGGGACTCCTATGGCTACACCTTC	CASSLDPWDSYGYTF
TRBV25-1	TRBJ1-2	few	TRBD1	TGTGCCAGCAGTGCCCCCCGACAGGGGGAAGGCTATGGCTACACCTTC	CASSAPRQGEGYGYTF
TRBV12-3/TRBV12-4	TRBJ2-5	.	.	TGTGCCAGCAGGTCTAGGGGAGAGACCCAGTACTTC	CASRSRGETQYF
TRBV20-1	TRBJ2-1	.	.	TGCAGTGTTCGGGATAATCCCTTGGGGGAGGCCGATGAGCAGTTCTTC	CSVRDNPLGEADEQFF
TRBV20-1	TRBJ2-5	few	TRBD2	TGCAGTGCTTACTGGACTAGCGGAGCGTACCAAGAGACCCAGTACTTC	CSAYWTSGAYQETQYF
TRBV4-2	TRBJ1-1	few	.	TGTGCCAGCAGCCCTCAATCGGCCGTTAGGAACACTGAAGCTTTCTTT	CASSPQSAVRNTEAFF
TRBV15	TRBJ2-1	few	TRBD1	TGTGCCACCACTCGACAGGGGGCTGTCTACAATGAGCAGTTCTTC	CATTRQGAVYNEQFF
TRBV7-2	TRBJ2-3	.	.	TGTGCCAGCAGCCCCTACTGGGGAGATACGCAGTATTTT	CASSPYWGDTQYF
TRBV6-5	TRBJ2-7	.	TRBD2	TGTGCCACGGCGGGAGTTAACTACGAGCAGTACTTC	CATAGVNYEQYF